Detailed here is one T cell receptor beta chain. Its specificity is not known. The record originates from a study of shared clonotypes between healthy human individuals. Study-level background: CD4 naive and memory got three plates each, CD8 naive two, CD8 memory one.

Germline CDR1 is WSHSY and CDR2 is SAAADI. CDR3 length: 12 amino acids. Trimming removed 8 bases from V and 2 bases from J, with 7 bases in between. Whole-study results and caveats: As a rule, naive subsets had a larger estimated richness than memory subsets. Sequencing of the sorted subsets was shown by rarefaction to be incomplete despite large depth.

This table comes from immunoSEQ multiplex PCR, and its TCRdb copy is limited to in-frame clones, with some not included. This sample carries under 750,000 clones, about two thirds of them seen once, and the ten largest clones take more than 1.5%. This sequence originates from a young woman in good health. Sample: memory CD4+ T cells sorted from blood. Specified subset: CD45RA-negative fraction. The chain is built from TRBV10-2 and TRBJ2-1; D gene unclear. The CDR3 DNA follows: TGCGCCAGCCAAGGGCCCTACAATGAGCAGTTCTTC. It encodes CASQGPYNEQFF.